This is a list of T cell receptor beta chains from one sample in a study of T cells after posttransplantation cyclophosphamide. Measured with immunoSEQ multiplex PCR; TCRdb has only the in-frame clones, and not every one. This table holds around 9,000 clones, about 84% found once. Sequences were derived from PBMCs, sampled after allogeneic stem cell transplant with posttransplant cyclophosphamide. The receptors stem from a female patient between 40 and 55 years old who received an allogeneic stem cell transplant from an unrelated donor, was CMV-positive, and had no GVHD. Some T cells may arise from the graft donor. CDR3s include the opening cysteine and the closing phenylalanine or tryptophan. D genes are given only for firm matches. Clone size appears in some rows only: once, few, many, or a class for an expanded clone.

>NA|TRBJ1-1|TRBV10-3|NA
TGTGCCACCGCGCAATGGGGGGGTGGTACTGAAGCTTTCTTT
CATAQWGGGTEAFF
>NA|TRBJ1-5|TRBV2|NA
TGTGCCAGCAGTGAACGGCAGGGATATCAGCCCCAGCATTTT
CASSERQGYQPQHF
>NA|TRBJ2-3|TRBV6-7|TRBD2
TGTGCCAGCAGTTACCCTCTAGGGCGGGGGGGTGCCAGGAGTGCGCAGTATTTT
CASSYPLGRGGARSAQYF
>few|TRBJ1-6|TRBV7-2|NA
TGTGCCAGCAGCTTAATGTACTCCACTTCACCCCTCCACTTT
CASSLMYSTSPLHF
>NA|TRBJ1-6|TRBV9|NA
TGTGCCAGCAGCGTTAATGCGGAGCCGGGGTCACCCCTCCACTTT
CASSVNAEPGSPLHF
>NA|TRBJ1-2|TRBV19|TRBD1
TGTGCCAGTAGTAACAGGGGAAATGGCTACACCTTC
CASSNRGNGYTF
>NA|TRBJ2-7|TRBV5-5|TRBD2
TGTGCCAGCAGCTTTCCACTAGCGGGGACCTACGAGCAGTACTTC
CASSFPLAGTYEQYF
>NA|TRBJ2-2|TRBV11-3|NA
TGTGCCAGCAGCCCCCAGGTCCCCACCGGGGAGCTGTTTTTT
CASSPQVPTGELFF
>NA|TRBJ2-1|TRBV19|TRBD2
TGTGCCAGTAGTCCCCTCCCTCTAGCGGGGGGCGGGAGGAATGAGCAGTTCTTC
CASSPLPLAGGGRNEQFF
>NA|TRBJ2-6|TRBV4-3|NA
TGCGCCAGCAGCCAAGATGCGGACTCTGGGGCCAACGTCCTGACTTTC
CASSQDADSGANVLTF
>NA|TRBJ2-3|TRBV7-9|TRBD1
TGTGCCAGCAGCACCGGGACAGGGGTAACGCAGTATTTT
CASSTGTGVTQYF
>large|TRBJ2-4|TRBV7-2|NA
TGTGCCAGCAGCGACACCGCGGGGCGACTAGCCAAAAACATTCAGTACTTC
CASSDTAGRLAKNIQYF
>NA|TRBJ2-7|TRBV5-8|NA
TGTGCCAGCAGCTTGGGGGTAGCAGGGGTAGTGTCCTACGAGCAGTACTTC
CASSLGVAGVVSYEQYF
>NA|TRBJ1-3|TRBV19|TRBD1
TGTGCCAGTAGTACTTATTTGGGACAGGGAGGAGGAAACACCATATATTTT
CASSTYLGQGGGNTIYF
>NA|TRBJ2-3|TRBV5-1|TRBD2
TGCGCCAGCACAATGCTAGCGGGGGGCACAGATACGCAGTATTTT
CASTMLAGGTDTQYF
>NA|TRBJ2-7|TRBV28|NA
TGTGCCAGCAGTTTAGCGTGGGCCAGGGGCGAGCAGTACTTC
CASSLAWARGEQYF
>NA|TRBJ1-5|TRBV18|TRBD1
TGTGCCAGCTCACCACGGACAGGGGGCAATCAGCCCCAGCATTTT
CASSPRTGGNQPQHF
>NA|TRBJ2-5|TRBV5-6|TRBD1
TGTGCCAGCAGCTTGGTAGCAGGGGGAAGGGAGACCCAGTACTTC
CASSLVAGGRETQYF
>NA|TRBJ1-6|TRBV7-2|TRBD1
TGTGCCAGCAGCTTAGAGGGGACAGGGAGATCACCCCTCCACTTT
CASSLEGTGRSPLHF
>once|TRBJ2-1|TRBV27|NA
TGTGCCAGCAGTTTACTAGGGGTCAATGAGCAGTTCTTC
CASSLLGVNEQFF
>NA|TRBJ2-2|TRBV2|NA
TGTGCCAGCTCAGGGGCTAGGGAGCTGTTTTTT
CASSGARELFF
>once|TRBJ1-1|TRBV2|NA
TGTGCCAGCGGGGGGGTGAGGGCCACTGAAGCTTTCTTT
CASGGVRATEAFF
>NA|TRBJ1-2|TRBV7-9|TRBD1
TGTGCCTTCTCCGGGACAGGGATCTATGGCTACACCTTC
CAFSGTGIYGYTF
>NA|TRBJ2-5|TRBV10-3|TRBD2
TGTGCCATCAGCCCCGGGACTAGCCTCCAAGAGACCCAGTACTTC
CAISPGTSLQETQYF
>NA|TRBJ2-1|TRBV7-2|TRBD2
TGTGCCAGCAGCCCGACTCAGGGCGGGACTAGCGGGGCACATGAGCAGTTCTTC
CASSPTQGGTSGAHEQFF
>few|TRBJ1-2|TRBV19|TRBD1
TGTGCCAGTGACCGGACAGGGCGAGCCTATGGCTACACCTTC
CASDRTGRAYGYTF
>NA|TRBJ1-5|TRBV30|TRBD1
TGTGCCTGGAGTCGTCGGGACAGGGTAGATTATAGCAATCAGCCCCAGCATTTT
CAWSRRDRVDYSNQPQHF
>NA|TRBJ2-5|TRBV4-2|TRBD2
TGTGCCAGCAGCCAAGATTGGGCTAGCGGGGGGGCAATGGAGACCCAGTACTTC
CASSQDWASGGAMETQYF
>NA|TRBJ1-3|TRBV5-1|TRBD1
TGCGCCAGCAGCTTGGGGGACAGTGGAGGAAACACCATATATTTT
CASSLGDSGGNTIYF
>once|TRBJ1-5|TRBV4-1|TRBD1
TGCGCCAGCAGCCCACTGACAGGGACTTATAGCAATCAGCCCCAGCATTTT
CASSPLTGTYSNQPQHF
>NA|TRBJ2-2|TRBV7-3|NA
TGTGCCAGCAGTTATACAAAAGATACCACCGGGGAGCTGTTTTTT
CASSYTKDTTGELFF
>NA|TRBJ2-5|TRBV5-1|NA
TGCGCCAGCAGCTCCGGGACAAACCAAGAGACCCAGTACTTC
CASSSGTNQETQYF
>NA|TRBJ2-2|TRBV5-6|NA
TGTGCCAGCAGCTTCAGTGCCGGGGAGCTGTTTTTT
CASSFSAGELFF
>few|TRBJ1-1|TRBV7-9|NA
TGTGCCAGCAGCAATCCAAACACTGAAGCTTTCTTT
CASSNPNTEAFF
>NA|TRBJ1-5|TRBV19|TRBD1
TGTGCCAGTAGCCCGACAGGGAGTCGGGATAGCAATCAGCCCCAGCATTTT
CASSPTGSRDSNQPQHF
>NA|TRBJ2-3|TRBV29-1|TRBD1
TGCAGCGTTGATGAAAGGGACAGGGGTAGCACAGATACGCAGTATTTT
CSVDERDRGSTDTQYF
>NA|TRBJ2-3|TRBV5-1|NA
TGCGCCAGCAGCTTGGAGGCTAGCCGAGATACGCAGTATTTT
CASSLEASRDTQYF
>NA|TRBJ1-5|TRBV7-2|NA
TGTGCCAGCACCTCGGCGTTGGGGGCAGGGCAGCCCCAGCATTTT
CASTSALGAGQPQHF
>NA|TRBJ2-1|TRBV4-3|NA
TGCGCCAGCAGCCAAGAGTCTGGGTTGTCGGGGTGGTTCGGTGAGCAGTTCTTC
CASSQESGLSGWFGEQFF
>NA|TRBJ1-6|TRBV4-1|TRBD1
TGCGCCAGCAGCCAAGGAGAGGACAGGGGTAATTCACCCCTCCACTTT
CASSQGEDRGNSPLHF
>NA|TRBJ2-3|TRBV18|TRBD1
TGTGCCAGCTCACCCGGGACAGGGACCTCAGATACGCAGTATTTT
CASSPGTGTSDTQYF
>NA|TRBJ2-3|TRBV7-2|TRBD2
TGTGCCAGCAGTGGGGGGGGACCCCTCACAGATACGCAGTATTTT
CASSGGGPLTDTQYF
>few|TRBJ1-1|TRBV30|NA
TGTGCCTGGAACGGGGGGACCACTGAAGCTTTCTTT
CAWNGGTTEAFF
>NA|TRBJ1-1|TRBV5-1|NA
TGCGCCAGCAGTCAAGGTCGGGGGTTGAACACTGAAGCTTTCTTT
CASSQGRGLNTEAFF
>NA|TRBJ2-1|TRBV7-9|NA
TGTGCCAGCAGGGTTTCGAGAAATGAGCAGTTCTTC
CASRVSRNEQFF
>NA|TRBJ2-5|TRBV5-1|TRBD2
TGCGCCAGCACCCGCCGGGGGGGACAAGAGACCCAGTACTTC
CASTRRGGQETQYF
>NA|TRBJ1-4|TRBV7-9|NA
TGTGCCAGCAGCACCGAAACAGGGATCCAACCCATTTTT
CASSTETGIQPIF
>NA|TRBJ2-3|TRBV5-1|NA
TGCGCCAGCAGCGGAGGGACAGACCGGAGCACAGATACGCAGTATTTT
CASSGGTDRSTDTQYF
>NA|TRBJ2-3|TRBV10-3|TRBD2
TGTGCCACCTCTAGCGGGGAGGGTACAGATACGCAGTATTTT
CATSSGEGTDTQYF
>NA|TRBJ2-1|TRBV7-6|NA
TGTGCCAGCAGCTTAGCCTTCTCTTACTCCTACAATGAGCAGTTCTTC
CASSLAFSYSYNEQFF
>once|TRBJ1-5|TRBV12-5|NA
TGTGCTAGTGGTTCCCCCGGCAATCAGCCCCAGCATTTT
CASGSPGNQPQHF
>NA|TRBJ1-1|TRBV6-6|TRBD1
TGTGCCAGCAGTTACCAAACAGGGGGAACTGAAGCTTTCTTT
CASSYQTGGTEAFF